This is a list of T cell receptor beta chains from one sample in a study of cytomegalovirus exposure and HLA in healthy donors. Profiling relied on immunoSEQ multiplex PCR, and the TCRdb table lists in-frame clones only, not all of them. The table lists approximately 110,000 clones, roughly 13% of them singletons. Sequencing was performed on PBMCs. Receptors were obtained from a man aged 40-49 years in good health and CMV-seropositive. Both conserved end residues are part of each CDR3. Fields, in order: V gene, J gene, CDR3 protein.

TRBV28	TRBJ1-2	CASNQGTNYGYTF
TRBV30	TRBJ1-4	CAWSVIRGGGEKLFF
TRBV7-9	TRBJ2-2	CASTLRRVPNGELFF
TRBV14	TRBJ1-1	CASSLGQGAGTEAFF
TRBV4-1	TRBJ2-3	CASSQDRFASSADTQYF
TRBV28	TRBJ1-1	CASSPGQLLEAFF
TRBV4-3	TRBJ2-7	CASSQAASGSYEQYF
TRBV25-1	TRBJ2-7	CASSVKTETTYEQYF
TRBV9	TRBJ1-2	CASSASDRSYGYTF
TRBV28	TRBJ1-1	CASSFGGRETEAFF
TRBV2	TRBJ1-1	CASRATGLGTEAFF
TRBV6-1	TRBJ2-5	CASIVDRGQGTQYF
TRBV7-9	TRBJ1-1	CASSPTGTGENEAEAFF
TRBV28	TRBJ1-1	CASSRTVGMNTEAFF
TRBV2	TRBJ2-5	CASMYRTFQETQYF
TRBV18	TRBJ1-2	CASSPLGGYTF
TRBV19	TRBJ2-5	CASSAPRGDQETQYF
TRBV7-7	TRBJ2-1	CASSTGVSSYNEQFF
TRBV10-3	TRBJ2-4	CATEPGPSSAKNIQYF
TRBV7-9	TRBJ1-1	CASSLRPGTGTEAFF
TRBV27	TRBJ2-7	CASGSGQGNYEQYF
TRBV6-6	TRBJ1-1	CASSSTGGTEAFF
TRBV6-5	TRBJ1-6	CASSYGDGNSPLHF
TRBV2	TRBJ1-2	CASSEGQVTGYGYTF
TRBV30	TRBJ2-5	CAWSWDTAGEQYF
TRBV4-1	TRBJ2-2	CASSQEPATSGYTGELFF
TRBV27	TRBJ1-6	CASSSHGSSSYNSPLHF
TRBV5-1	TRBJ2-7	CASSQGSSYEQYF
TRBV5-8	TRBJ1-5	CASSPTGSGQPQHF
TRBV18	TRBJ1-2	CASSPAGREDYGYTF
TRBV5-4	TRBJ1-2	CASRSPSRSDGYTF
TRBV7-2	TRBJ1-1	CASSLALWQGNTEAFF
TRBV6-5	TRBJ1-5	CASSYREYQPQHF
TRBV28	TRBJ2-5	CASAVWGGFETQYF
TRBV18	TRBJ2-2	CASSRLADNTGELFF
TRBV7-6	TRBJ2-1	CASSGEEREFYNEQFF
TRBV5-4	TRBJ2-5	CASSRQRLAGGETQYF
TRBV5-1	TRBJ2-5	CASSFDLAGWQETQYF
TRBV6-6	TRBJ2-4	CASSYRESQNIQYF
TRBV7-2	TRBJ1-5	CASSLVDRDNQPQHF
TRBV10-1	TRBJ1-2	CASSDTGVNYGYTF
TRBV6-1	TRBJ1-3	CASGLGGAGNTIYF
TRBV5-1	TRBJ2-3	CASRARGDTTDTQYF
TRBV9	TRBJ2-2	CASSVGTSGRARTGELFF
TRBV18	TRBJ2-3	CASSPPNGRGTDTQYF
TRBV28	TRBJ2-7	CASSFSYSYEQYF
TRBV11-2	TRBJ2-7	CASSSLPSGRARRQYF
TRBV9	TRBJ2-7	CASSVKGGPYEQYF
TRBV27	TRBJ2-1	CAAQPSGMDEQFF
TRBV2	TRBJ1-2	CASPPDGF
TRBV10-3	TRBJ1-5	CAISNREGNQPQHF
TRBV7-2	TRBJ2-7	CASRPLGTSGYEQYF
TRBV18	TRBJ2-3	CASSRTSGRLDTQYF
TRBV15	TRBJ2-2	CATSSPTSGQGLGELFF
TRBV9	TRBJ2-1	CASSVGGAYNEQFF
TRBV5-1	TRBJ2-5	CASSRGTSTVETQYF
TRBV30	TRBJ2-7	CAWSAQGSEQYF
TRBV7-9	TRBJ1-1	CASRPGTTEPEAFF
TRBV19	TRBJ2-7	CASSIRTSGSYEQYF